This T cell receptor (beta chain) was documented in a study of type 1 and type 2 diabetes patients. This clonotype was recorded a few times. Its antigen is unknown. The PCR template was genomic DNA. The TCR beta CDR3 region was amplified using 30 forward and 13 reverse primers. TCRdb itself ran the multiplex PCR reads through MiXCR, one entry per CDR3 protein. The sample has 250,000 to 300,000 distinct CDR3 sequences, around 47% seen once; the top ten hold roughly 13%. Overall study results and limits: Type 2 diabetes and control samples shared highly correlated V and J usage, averaging approximately 0.97.

Germline assignment: CDR1 SNHLY and CDR2 FYNNEI. This CDR3 has 14 amino acids. Between the trimmed V and J ends, which lost 2 bases and 5 bases, there was a span of 9 bases. The chain carries TRBV2 and TRBJ2-2; D is undetermined. This TCR was recovered from a man in his late teens or twenties with type 2 diabetes. The sequenced sample consisted of peripheral blood mononuclear cells (PBMCs). For the CDR3, the DNA is TGTGCCAGCAGTGAACTGGCCGGGACCGGGGAGCTGTTTTTT. As protein: CASSELAGTGELFF.